The 9 T cell receptor beta chains reported below all come from one sample, sequenced in a study of shared clonotypes between healthy human individuals. Sequencing was performed with immunoSEQ multiplex PCR; in TCRdb, only in-frame clones are kept and a portion is missing. The sample comprises about 2.2 million clones, 90% to 95% of which are singletons, and about 1.5% rests with the top ten. As defined, naive CD8 cells were CD45RO-negative and positively selected for CCR7, with terminally differentiated effector memory CD45RA+ cells excluded. The sample was naive CD8+ T cells from PBMCs. These receptor sequences come from a man aged 18-30 years in good health. Some clones in this sample may be carry-over from other donors' samples.

J is TRBJ2-1 and V is TRBV6-6; D not resolved. The CDR3 is made up of 13 amino acids. The germline CDR1 and CDR2 sequences are MNHNY and SVGAGI (reference sequence). V was trimmed by 0 bases and J by 6 bases, leaving 6 bases between them. Here the CDR3 reads CASSYSMGNEQFF. In DNA, the CDR3 is TGTGCCAGCAGTTACTCGATGGGCAATGAGCAGTTCTTC.

With regard to this clone: The sample contains more than one DNA sequence encoding this CDR3. This chain uses TRBV6-5 with TRBJ2-4, with D uncertain. Germline assignment: CDR1 MNHEY and CDR2 SVGAGI. V lost 6 bases, J lost 0 bases, and 12 bases lay in between. CDR3 length: 15 residues. As DNA, the CDR3 is TGTGCCAGCAGCCCTGGACGATTAGCCAAAAACATTCAGTACTTC. It is translated as CASSPGRLAKNIQYF.

The rearrangement uses TRBV5-1 and TRBJ2-3, with D possibly being TRBD1 or TRBD2 (5 bases each). The germline CDR1 and CDR2 sequences are SGHRS and YFSETQ. The CDR3 extends over 16 amino acids. Between the trimmed V and J ends, which lost 4 bases and 4 bases, there was a span of 19 bases. CDR3 nucleotides: TGCGCCAGCAGCCTGGGACGGCTGAGTGATGCAGATACGCAGTATTTT. This sequence encodes CASSLGRLSDADTQYF.

The rearrangement links TRBV29-1 to TRBJ2-1; D perhaps matches TRBD2 (6 bases). Trimming left V 4 bases short and J 6 bases short, with 16 bases between. Germline CDR1 reads SQVTM; CDR2 reads ANQGSEA. This CDR3 is built from 14 residues. The CDR3 loop is CSVVGGRGLNEQFF. The CDR3 DNA reads TGCAGCGTTGTGGGGGGAAGGGGTCTCAATGAGCAGTTCTTC.

This clone appeared a single time. The chain links TRBV27 to TRBJ2-3; 12 positions match TRBD2. CDR3 size: 16 residues. The V gene's germline CDR1 is MNHEY and CDR2 SMNVEV (reference sequence). Trimming at V came to 6 bases and at J to 5 bases, leaving 9 bases not matched to a gene. The CDR3 nucleotides read TGTGCCAGCAGGTGGACTAGCGGGATAGAGATAGATACGCAGTATTTT. This sequence encodes CASRWTSGIEIDTQYF.

This chain connects TRBV21-1 to TRBJ2-5; the table's D call TRBD1 went unverified against the DNA. TRBV21-1 is termed a pseudogene. The CDR3 has 15 residues. The CDR3 loop reads CASSSRTGKIETQYF. CDR3 DNA: TGTGCCAGCAGCTCCCGCACAGGGAAGATTGAGACCCAGTACTTC.

For the CDR3, the DNA is TGTGCCAGCAGAGCCGGGACAATCACCTACGAGCAGTACTTC. Protein sequence: CASRAGTITYEQYF. The chain is built from TRBV2 and TRBJ2-7; perhaps TRBD1 as D (6 bases). The germline V gene encodes CDR1 SNHLY and CDR2 FYNNEI. The CDR3 totals 14 residues. V was trimmed by 6 bases and J by 2 bases, leaving 14 bases between them.

The rearrangement uses TRBV18 and TRBJ2-2, with no clear D. V lost 2 bases and J 4 bases, leaving 17 bases between the germline ends. The CDR3 sequence is 17 residues long. From germline, CDR1 is KGHSH and CDR2 LQKENI. The CDR3 is CASSPAAPRWGTGELFF. CDR3 nucleotide sequence: TGTGCCAGCTCACCAGCGGCGCCTCGTTGGGGCACCGGGGAGCTGTTTTTT.

V gene TRBV4-1 combines with J gene TRBJ2-2, with a weak D call TRBD2 (5 bases). CDR1 and CDR2 from the germline V gene are MGHRA and YSYEKL. This CDR3 has 14 residues. The V and J ends lost 4 bases and 1 base respectively, with 7 bases between them. The CDR3 DNA follows: TGCGCCAGCAGCCTTCGGGAGAACACCGGGGAGCTGTTTTTT. Translated, it gives CASSLRENTGELFF.